This entry lists 20 T cell receptor beta chains sequenced from one sample in a study of Tregs in tolerant kidney transplant recipients. Mixed chimerism was transient after nonmyeloablative marrow transplants from related graft donors. Sequencing used immunoSEQ multiplex PCR; TCRdb keeps in-frame clones, though not all of them. The sample yields fewer than 60,000 clones, roughly nine tenths seen once. The source was CD8+ T cells from blood (PBMCs), collected 24 months after the transplant. These receptors all stem from a human patient who received a combined kidney and bone marrow transplant. Some T cells may trace back to the graft donor.

This chain connects TRBV9 to TRBJ2-5, with TRBD2 matching over 14 bases. J gave up 0 bases and V 0 bases, and 1 base lay outside the gene matches. The length of the CDR3 is 17 residues. Germline lookup yields CDR1 SGDLS and CDR2 YYNGEE. CDR3 loop: CASSVETSGGDQETQYF. CDR3 sequence (DNA): TGTGCCAGCAGCGTAGAGACTAGCGGGGGGGACCAAGAGACCCAGTACTTC.

This chain connects TRBV15 to TRBJ2-5; 10 bases agree with TRBD1. Germline loops: CDR1 LNHNV, CDR2 YYDKDF (reference sequence). With 4 bases clipped from V and 5 bases from J, the junction kept 7 bases outside the gene matches. The length of the CDR3 is 15 residues. DNA for the CDR3: TGTGCCACCAGCAACCCTGACAGGGGGCTTGAGACCCAGTACTTC. It translates to CATSNPDRGLETQYF. Full variable domain (remainder filled in from reference TRBV15 and TRBJ2-5): DAMVIQNPRYQVTQFGKPVTLSCSQTLNHNVMYWYQQKSSQAPKLLFHYYDKDFNNEADTPDNFQSRRPNTSFCFLDIRSPGLGDTAMYLCATSNPDRGLETQYFGPGTRLLVL.

This chain connects TRBV7-2 to TRBJ2-7, with a tentative D call TRBD2 (5 bases). V dropped 5 bases and J dropped 3 bases, with 14 bases sitting between them. CDR3 length: 14 residues. Germline V gene sequence: CDR1 SGHTA, CDR2 FQGNSA. CDR3 sequence reads: CASSPFHGSYEQYF. The CDR3 bases are TGTGCCAGCAGCCCGTTCCATGGGAGCTACGAGCAGTACTTC.

The chain couples TRBV5-1 to TRBJ2-7; 9 nucleotides line up with TRBD1. The CDR3 is made up of 14 amino acids. Germline-derived CDR1 and CDR2 are SGHRS and YFSETQ. V was clipped by 4 bases and J by 4 bases; unmatched bases: 6. CDR3 residues: CASSIGTGPYEQYF. The CDR3 region has the DNA TGCGCCAGCAGCATCGGGACAGGGCCGTACGAGCAGTACTTC.

The V call is TRBV15, the J call TRBJ2-1; maybe TRBD2 (5 bases). CDR1 LNHNV and CDR2 YYDKDF come from the germline V gene (reference sequence). V gave up 8 bases and J gave up 0 bases, with 11 bases separating them. The CDR3 has 14 residues. CDR3 nucleotide sequence: TGTGCCACCCGTAGGGAGAGCTCCTACAATGAGCAGTTCTTC. Protein sequence: CATRRESSYNEQFF.

The rearrangement joins TRBV7-3 to TRBJ2-7; 9 nucleotides agree with TRBD2. The CDR3 spans 15 residues. Germline trimming cut 3 bases from V and 5 bases from J; bases unmatched to any gene: 8. Germline lookup yields CDR1 SGHTA and CDR2 FQGTGA. CDR3 DNA: TGTGCCAGCAGCTTGGTTCTAGCGGGATTAAACGAGCAGTACTTC. It yields the protein CASSLVLAGLNEQYF.

The CDR3 bases are TGTGCCAGCAGCCCCCAGGGTACCGGGGAGCTGTTTTTT. Translating gives CASSPQGTGELFF. The gene calls are TRBV7-9 and TRBJ2-2; D may be TRBD1 (5 bases). Trimming cost V 5 bases and J 5 bases, with 9 bases left between them. Germline V gives CDR1 SEHNR, CDR2 FQNEAQ (reference sequence). This CDR3 comprises 13 residues.

The rearrangement joins TRBV7-2 to TRBJ1-2; possible D gene TRBD1, 5 bases. V was trimmed by 1 base and J by 0 bases, leaving 9 bases between them. Germline-derived CDR1 and CDR2 are SGHTA and FQGNSA. The CDR3 is 15 residues long. The CDR3 bases are TGTGCCAGCAGCTTAGAGCAGGGCGCTAACTATGGCTACACCTTC. It encodes CASSLEQGANYGYTF.

The DNA for the CDR3 is TGTGCCTGGAGTGTAGGGGGACAGGGGGAACCCCAAGAGACCCAGTACTTC. It translates to CAWSVGGQGEPQETQYF. This chain links TRBV30 with TRBJ2-5, with 11 positions matching TRBD1. CDR1 and CDR2 from the germline V gene are GTSNPN and SVGIG (reference sequence). V trimming: 0 bases; J trimming: 1 base; junction bases outside the gene matches: 7. This CDR3 has 17 residues.

V gene TRBV6-5 combines with J gene TRBJ2-7; no clear D gene. The V end lost 8 bases, the J end lost 2 bases, and 4 bases lay between the germline ends. The germline CDR1 and CDR2 sequences are MNHEY and SVGAGI. This CDR3 comprises 10 residues. CDR3 loop: CASSAYEQYF. The DNA for the CDR3 is TGTGCCAGCTCCGCCTACGAGCAGTACTTC.

CDR3 nucleotide sequence: TGTGCCAGCTCACCACTCGCGGCGTTGGAGCAGTACTTC. Its translation: CASSPLAALEQYF. The chain links TRBV18 to TRBJ2-7; no reliable D call. The V gene's germline CDR1 is KGHSH and CDR2 LQKENI. V shed 1 base and J shed 7 bases, with 11 bases lying between them. The CDR3 is 13 residues long. Full variable domain (remainder filled in from reference TRBV18 and TRBJ2-7): NAGVMQNPRHLVRRRGQEARLRCSPMKGHSHVYWYRQLPEEGLKFMVYLQKENIIDESGMPKERFSAEFPKEGPSILRIQQVVRGDSAAYFCASSPLAALEQYFGPGTRLTVT.

This chain uses TRBV29-1 with TRBJ1-1; D is unresolved. Germline lookup yields CDR1 SQVTM and CDR2 ANQGSEA. The CDR3 extends over 16 amino acids. The V gene lost 6 bases and the J gene lost 5 bases, with 25 bases spanning the gap. The CDR3 DNA reads as TGCAGCGTCATCGAGCCTTTTGGGCCCCAAGGTACTGAAGCTTTCTTT. Protein: CSVIEPFGPQGTEAFF.

The chain employs TRBV27 and TRBJ2-7; maybe TRBD1 (9 bases). This CDR3 is built from 15 residues. V was shortened by 6 bases and J by 3 bases, with 18 bases between the two germline ends. Germline CDR1 and CDR2: MNHEY and SMNVEV (reference sequence). CDR3 nucleotide sequence: TGTGCCAGCAGCCGGGGGGGACAGGGTATCTACGAGCAGTACTTC. The encoded protein is CASSRGGQGIYEQYF.

The genes are TRBV28 and TRBJ2-5; 7 bases are a match to TRBD1. Losses at the gene ends were 5 bases for V and 3 bases for J; bases not matched to a gene: 3. CDR3 length: 13 residues. Germline V gene data show CDR1 as MDHEN and CDR2 as SYDVKM. CDR3 coding DNA: TGTGCCAGCAGTCCAGACAGGGAAGAGACCCAGTACTTC. Translating it yields CASSPDREETQYF.

The chain has TRBV6-5 and TRBJ2-5; D unresolved. The germline gives CDR1 MNHEY, CDR2 SVGAGI. The CDR3 has 13 amino acids. V was pared by 4 bases and J by 4 bases, with 10 bases between. The CDR3 sequence: CASSFNLRETQYF. The CDR3 nucleotides are TGTGCCAGCAGTTTTAATCTGCGAGAGACCCAGTACTTC.

A single count supports this clone. The sample carries other DNA sequences with the same CDR3. The chain combines TRBV7-7 with TRBJ2-5, with D uncertain. Deletions cut 1 base from V and 1 base from J, with 13 bases between. Germline V gene data show CDR1 as SSHAT and CDR2 as FNYEAQ (reference sequence). The CDR3 runs 16 residues. CDR3 nucleotides: TGTGCCAGCAGCTTAGGCGCCATTGGAGTCCAAGAGACCCAGTACTTC. This encodes CASSLGAIGVQETQYF.

The V gene is TRBV11-3, the J gene TRBJ2-7; 9 bases are a match to TRBD1. The CDR3 runs to 14 residues. Per the germline V gene, CDR1 is SGHNT and CDR2 is YENEEA. V trimming: 2 bases; J trimming: 9 bases; junction bases outside the gene matches: 8. DNA for the CDR3: TGTGCCAGCAGCTTAAGTCGGGGACAGGGAGTGCAGTACTTC. It specifies CASSLSRGQGVQYF.

V and J are TRBV7-9 and TRBJ2-7; 7 nucleotides match TRBD1. Trimming at V came to 5 bases and at J to 4 bases, leaving 11 bases not matched to a gene. The CDR3 totals 15 residues. Germline values: CDR1 SEHNR, CDR2 FQNEAQ (reference sequence). The CDR3 sequence is CASSPPVTGEYEQYF. CDR3 sequence (DNA): TGTGCCAGCAGCCCCCCGGTAACAGGGGAGTACGAGCAGTACTTC. The complete variable domain, with remaining parts taken from reference TRBV7-9 and TRBJ2-7, reads DTGVSQNPRHKITKRGQNVTFRCDPISEHNRLYWYRQTLGQGPEFLTYFQNEAQLEKSRLLSDRFSAERPKGSFSTLEIQRTEQGDSAMYLCASSPPVTGEYEQYFGPGTRLTVT.

This sequence joins TRBV30 and TRBJ2-2; TRBD1 aligns across 8 bases. Trimming cost V 5 bases and J 5 bases; bases outside gene matches: 7. CDR1 and CDR2 from the germline V gene are GTSNPN and SVGIG (reference sequence). The CDR3 runs to 14 residues. CDR3 loop: CAWRTGTLTGELFF. In DNA form, the CDR3 reads TGTGCCTGGCGGACAGGGACTCTAACCGGGGAGCTGTTTTTT.

The chain couples TRBV13 to TRBJ2-1; D might be TRBD2 (6 bases). This CDR3 has 15 amino acids. V dropped 5 bases and J dropped 2 bases, with 13 bases sitting between them. CDR1 PRHDT and CDR2 FYEKMQ come from the germline V gene (reference sequence). The CDR3 protein is CASSHRDLPYNEQFF. CDR3 sequence (DNA): TGTGCCAGCAGCCACCGGGACTTACCCTACAATGAGCAGTTCTTC.